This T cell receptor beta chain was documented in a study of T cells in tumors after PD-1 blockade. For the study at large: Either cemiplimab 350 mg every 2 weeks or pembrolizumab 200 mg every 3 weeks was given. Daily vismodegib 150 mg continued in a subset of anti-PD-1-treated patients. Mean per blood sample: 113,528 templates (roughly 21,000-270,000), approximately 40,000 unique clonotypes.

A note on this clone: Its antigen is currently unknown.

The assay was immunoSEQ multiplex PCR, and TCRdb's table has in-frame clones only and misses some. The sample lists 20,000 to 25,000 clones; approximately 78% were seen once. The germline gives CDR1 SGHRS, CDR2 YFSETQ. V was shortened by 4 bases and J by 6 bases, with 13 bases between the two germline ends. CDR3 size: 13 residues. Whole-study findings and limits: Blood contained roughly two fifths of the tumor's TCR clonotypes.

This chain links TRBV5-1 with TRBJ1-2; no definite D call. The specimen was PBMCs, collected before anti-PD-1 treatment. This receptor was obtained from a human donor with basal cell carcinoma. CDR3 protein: CASSGRPGDGYTF. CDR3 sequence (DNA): TGCGCCAGCAGCGGGAGGCCCGGGGATGGCTACACCTTC.